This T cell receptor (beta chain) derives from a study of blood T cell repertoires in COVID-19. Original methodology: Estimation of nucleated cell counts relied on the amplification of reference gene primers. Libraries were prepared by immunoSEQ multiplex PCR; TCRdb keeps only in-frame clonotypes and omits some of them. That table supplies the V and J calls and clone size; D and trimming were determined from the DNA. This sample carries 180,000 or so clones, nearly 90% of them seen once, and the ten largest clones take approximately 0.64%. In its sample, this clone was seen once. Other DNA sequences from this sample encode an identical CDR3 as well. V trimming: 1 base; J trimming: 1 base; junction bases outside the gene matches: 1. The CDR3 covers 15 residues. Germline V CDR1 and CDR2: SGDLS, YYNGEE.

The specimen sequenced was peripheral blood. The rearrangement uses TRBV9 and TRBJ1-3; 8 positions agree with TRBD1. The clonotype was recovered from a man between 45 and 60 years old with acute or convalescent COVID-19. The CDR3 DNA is TGTGCCAGCAGCGTACAGGGGGCATCTGGAAACACCATATATTTT. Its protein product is CASSVQGASGNTIYF.